This TCR beta chain was documented in a study of beta chain features in type 1 diabetes. Only a few counts were recorded for this clone. Its antigen is not identified. General study points: Researchers reported that naive, central memory and Treg TCRB repertoires appeared more similar in patients than in healthy donors.

All of the isolated RNA was reverse transcribed, so expressed TCRB transcripts were sequenced. Produced via immunoSEQ multiplex PCR; TCRdb's table is partial and in-frame only. This table has 900,000 or so clones, 15% to 20% appearing once. CDR3 length equals 15 residues. CDR1 and CDR2 from the germline V gene are MNHNY and SVGAGI (reference sequence). J was trimmed by 2 bases and V by 5 bases; bases with no gene match: 4. The rearrangement uses TRBV6-6 and TRBJ2-7, with TRBD2 matching 12 bases. The sequencing sample was made of naive CD4+ T cells from blood. The TCR sequence derives from a woman aged 18-29 years in good health. The CDR3 spells CASSPWTSGTYEQYF. CDR3 sequence (DNA): TGTGCCAGCAGTCCCTGGACTAGCGGGACCTACGAGCAGTACTTC.